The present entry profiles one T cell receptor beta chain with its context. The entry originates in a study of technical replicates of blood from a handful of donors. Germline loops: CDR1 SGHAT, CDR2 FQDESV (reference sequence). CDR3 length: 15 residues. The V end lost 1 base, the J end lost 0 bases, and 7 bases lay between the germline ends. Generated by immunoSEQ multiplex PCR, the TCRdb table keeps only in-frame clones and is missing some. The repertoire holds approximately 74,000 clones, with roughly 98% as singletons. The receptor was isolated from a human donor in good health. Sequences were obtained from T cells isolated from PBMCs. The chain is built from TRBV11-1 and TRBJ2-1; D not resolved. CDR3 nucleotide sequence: TGTGCCAGCAGCTTAGGATTAGACTCCTACAATGAGCAGTTCTTC. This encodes CASSLGLDSYNEQFF.